Following are 26 T cell receptor beta chains from one sample sequenced in a study of blood T cell repertoires in COVID-19. Sequencing was performed with immunoSEQ multiplex PCR; in TCRdb, only in-frame clones are kept and a portion is missing. The table has some 160,000 clones, 65% to 80% seen once. The sample was PBMCs or T cells enriched from blood (not recorded which). These receptors came from a woman in her 70s in a cohort exposed to, infected with or recovered from COVID-19 (not recorded which).

This chain joins TRBV11-3 and TRBJ1-3, with TRBD1 identical over 7 bases. Germline V gives CDR1 SGHNT, CDR2 YENEEA. Germline trimming cut 3 bases from V and 4 bases from J; bases unmatched to any gene: 12. The CDR3 totals 17 residues. CDR3 loop: CASSLRRTGVSGNTIYF. The CDR3 nucleotides are TGTGCCAGCAGCTTGAGGAGGACAGGCGTTTCCGGAAACACCATATATTTT.

V is TRBV10-3 and J is TRBJ1-2; TRBD1 matches at 11 bases. The CDR3 sequence is 14 residues long. Germline trimming cut 7 bases from V and 8 bases from J; bases unmatched to any gene: 9. Germline loops: CDR1 ENHRY, CDR2 SYGVKD. This chain's CDR3 is CAINRGQGARGYTF. DNA of the CDR3: TGTGCCATCAATAGAGGACAGGGGGCGCGGGGCTACACCTTC.

The chain recombines TRBV7-9 with TRBJ1-2; D remains unclear. Germline-derived CDR1 and CDR2 are SEHNR and FQNEAQ (reference sequence). This CDR3 has 14 amino acids. The germline V and J ends were trimmed by 1 base and 4 bases, with 10 bases remaining between them. For the CDR3, the DNA is TGTGCCAGCAGCTTAGAGGACTTGACCTATGGCTACACCTTC. It translates to CASSLEDLTYGYTF.

This chain joins TRBV5-4 and TRBJ2-2; 8 bases are a match to TRBD2. Germline V gene sequence: CDR1 SGHNT, CDR2 YYREEE (reference sequence). The V segment lost 3 bases and the J segment 5 bases; nucleotides outside the gene matches: 6. This CDR3 has 15 residues. The CDR3 sequence: CASSSSGGRTGELFF. CDR3 sequence (DNA): TGTGCCAGCAGCTCATCGGGGGGGAGGACCGGGGAGCTGTTTTTT.

The chain links TRBV6-5 to TRBJ2-7; 8 nucleotides align to TRBD1. The CDR3 runs 14 residues. Germline assignment: CDR1 MNHEY and CDR2 SVGAGI. V was clipped by 3 bases and J by 3 bases; unmatched bases: 4. CDR3 nucleotide sequence: TGTGCCAGCAGTTATCGGGACAGGATCTACGAGCAGTACTTC. As protein: CASSYRDRIYEQYF.

The CDR3 nucleotides read TGTGCCATCAGCTCCCGGGACAGGGGATACTATGGCTACACCTTC. This gives the protein CAISSRDRGYYGYTF. This rearrangement joins TRBV10-3 to TRBJ1-2, with TRBD1 identical over 10 bases. V was clipped by 6 bases and J by 3 bases; unmatched bases: 7. The CDR3 is 15 residues long. The germline gives CDR1 ENHRY, CDR2 SYGVKD.

The genes are TRBV28 and TRBJ1-1; 8 bases line up with TRBD1. Germline assignment: CDR1 MDHEN and CDR2 SYDVKM. With V trimmed by 4 bases and J by 12 bases, 13 bases remained unmatched. The CDR3 covers 14 residues. The CDR3 region is CASSSVDRGGITFF. The CDR3 region has the DNA TGTGCCAGCAGTTCCGTTGACAGGGGAGGTATAACTTTCTTT.

This clone appeared a few times. The chain combines TRBV11-1 with TRBJ2-1; 12 bases are a match to TRBD2. The CDR3 covers 15 residues. The ends lost 3 bases at V and 4 bases at J; junction bases unmatched: 1. Germline assignment: CDR1 SGHAT and CDR2 FQDESV (reference sequence). The CDR3 nucleotides read TGTGCCAGCAGCTTTGGACTAGCGGGATACAATGAGCAGTTCTTC. Protein product: CASSFGLAGYNEQFF.

V and J are TRBV5-8 and TRBJ1-5; the D is unclear. The germline V gene has CDR1 SGHTS and CDR2 YDEGEE. CDR3 length: 14 amino acids. Trimming took 3 bases from V and 6 from J, leaving 13 bases between them. CDR3 nucleotides: TGTGCCAGCAGCTCGACTCGGTGGGTTCAGCCCCAGCATTTT. Amino acids: CASSSTRWVQPQHF.

J is TRBJ2-7 and V is TRBV29-1; 8 positions agree with TRBD2. Germline V gene data show CDR1 as SQVTM and CDR2 as ANQGSEA. V lost 4 bases to trimming and J lost 1 base; unmatched junction nucleotides: 9. The CDR3 consists of 15 residues. The CDR3 sequence is CSVGGGMGGSYEQYF. Written as DNA, the CDR3 is TGCAGCGTTGGCGGGGGGATGGGGGGATCCTACGAGCAGTACTTC.

A few counts support this clone. The chain couples TRBV4-1 to TRBJ1-5; no firm D call. The CDR3 covers 15 residues. Germline-derived CDR1 and CDR2 are MGHRA and YSYEKL. Trimming stripped 3 bases from V and 1 base from J, with 10 bases between. This chain's CDR3 is CASSHSPMSNQPQHF. DNA for the CDR3: TGCGCCAGCAGCCATTCCCCTATGAGCAATCAGCCCCAGCATTTT.

This clone showed up just once. This chain joins TRBV6-5 and TRBJ1-3; D unclear. This CDR3 comprises 12 residues. V lost 9 bases, J lost 4 bases, and 10 bases lay in between. From germline, CDR1 is MNHEY and CDR2 SVGAGI. For the CDR3, the DNA is TGTGCCAGGGCGGCTTCAGGAAACACCATATATTTT. Its translation is CARAASGNTIYF.

The chain links TRBV3-1 (or the pseudogene TRBV3-2) to TRBJ1-6; D might be TRBD1 (6 bases). The ends were cut back, 1 base at V and 6 bases at J, with 10 bases in the middle. The CDR3 is made up of 15 amino acids. Germline-derived CDR1 and CDR2 are LGHDT and YNNKEL (reference sequence). Here the CDR3 DNA reads TGTGCCAGCAGCCAAGCTTGGGGGCTTAATTCACCCCTCCACTTT. Translating it yields CASSQAWGLNSPLHF.

The rearrangement joins TRBV5-6 to TRBJ1-3; D is perhaps TRBD1 (5 bases). Per germline, CDR1 SGHDT and CDR2 YYEEEE. With 0 bases removed from V and 4 bases from J, the gap between germline ends came to 8 bases. This CDR3 has 14 amino acids. For the CDR3, the DNA is TGTGCCAGCAGCTTGGGACAGATAGGAAACACCATATATTTT. Protein: CASSLGQIGNTIYF.

In its sample, this clone was seen once. V usage is TRBV2 and J usage is TRBJ2-1; D gene unclear. Deletions cut 1 base from V and 4 bases from J, with 5 bases between. The CDR3 totals 13 residues. Per the germline V gene, CDR1 is SNHLY and CDR2 is FYNNEI. The DNA for the CDR3 is TGTGCCAGCAGTGAAGACAGATACAATGAGCAGTTCTTC. It specifies CASSEDRYNEQFF.

The chain links TRBV2 to TRBJ2-1; possibly TRBD1 for D (5 bases). V dropped 4 bases and J dropped 0 bases, with 7 bases sitting between them. The CDR3 consists of 14 residues. The germline gives CDR1 SNHLY, CDR2 FYNNEI. This CDR3 is CASSVQGSYNEQFF. CDR3 nucleotide sequence: TGTGCCAGCAGTGTTCAGGGCTCCTACAATGAGCAGTTCTTC.

This chain links TRBV9 with TRBJ2-1, with a weak D call TRBD2 (7 bases). Germline V lookup: CDR1 SGDLS, CDR2 YYNGEE. The length of the CDR3 is 17 residues. V lost 4 bases and J 4 bases, leaving 21 bases between the germline ends. Here the CDR3 DNA reads TGTGCCAGCAGCCCCCGGCGGGCTAGGGGGGGTTACAATGAGCAGTTCTTC. Its protein is CASSPRRARGGYNEQFF.

The chain recombines TRBV12-3 or TRBV12-4 with TRBJ1-1; D unclear. The CDR3 is 11 amino acids. Trimming removed 5 bases at V and 8 bases at J, with 9 bases between. CDR3 sequence reads: CASSRGYEAFF. CDR3 sequence (DNA): TGTGCCAGCAGTCGGGGATACGAAGCTTTCTTT.

The rearrangement joins TRBV7-2 to TRBJ1-3; D call uncertain. Trimming took off 1 base at V and 4 bases at J, with 8 bases between the two ends. Germline assignment: CDR1 SGHTA and CDR2 FQGNSA. This CDR3 comprises 14 residues. The CDR3 DNA sequence: TGTGCCAGCAGCTTAGGCAGGCCCGGAAACACCATATATTTT. Its translation: CASSLGRPGNTIYF.

This chain joins TRBV2 and TRBJ2-5; no reliable D call. Trimming cost V 2 bases and J 0 bases, with 7 bases left between them. CDR3 length: 14 amino acids. CDR1 is SNHLY and CDR2 is FYNNEI in the germline V gene. CDR3 amino acids: CASSELTHQETQYF. The CDR3 DNA reads as TGTGCCAGCAGTGAACTGACTCACCAAGAGACCCAGTACTTC. Together with reference TRBV2 and TRBJ2-5, the CDR3 gives the full variable domain: EPEVTQTPSHQVTQMGQEVILRCVPISNHLYFYWYRQILGQKVEFLVSFYNNEISEKSEIFDDQFSVERPDGSNFTLKIRSTKLEDSAMYFCASSELTHQETQYFGPGTRLLVL.

The chain carries TRBV21-1 and TRBJ1-5; the DNA was not compared with TRBD1, the D call given in the table. TRBV21-1 represents a pseudogene. The CDR3 covers 17 residues. The DNA of the CDR3 is TGTGCCAGCAGCAAAGAGGGACAGGGTTGTAGCAATCAGCCCCAGCATTTT. Translation gives CASSKEGQGCSNQPQHF.

The chain combines TRBV3-1 (or the pseudogene TRBV3-2) with TRBJ1-1; 7 nucleotides match TRBD1. V shed 2 bases and J 8 bases; nucleotides not matched to a gene: 8. Germline values: CDR1 LGHDT, CDR2 YNNKEL (reference sequence). The CDR3 sequence is 14 residues long. CDR3 bases: TGTGCCAGCAGCCAAACAGGACAGGCCAGAGAAGCTTTCTTT. It specifies CASSQTGQAREAFF.

The chain joins TRBV5-1 to TRBJ1-2, with TRBD1 matching over 7 bases. V lost 0 bases and J lost 6; bases outside the gene matches: 5. Germline values: CDR1 SGHRS, CDR2 YFSETQ. This CDR3 is 14 amino acids long. The CDR3 protein is CASSLGQGADGYTF. The CDR3 DNA sequence: TGCGCCAGCAGCTTGGGACAGGGAGCTGATGGCTACACCTTC.

The J gene is TRBJ2-7, the V gene TRBV12-5, with a weak D call TRBD2 (6 bases). The CDR3 loop spans 14 amino acids. Germline loops: CDR1 LGHNT, CDR2 FRNRAP. V lost 6 bases and J 6 bases, leaving 18 bases between the germline ends. For the CDR3, the DNA is TGTGCTAGTGGCCAAGGAGGGTCGTCCCGCGAGCAGTACTTC. Translating it yields CASGQGGSSREQYF.

This clone was counted only a few times. The genes are TRBV7-3 and TRBJ2-2; 8 bases match TRBD2. The germline CDR1 and CDR2 sequences are SGHTA and FQGTGA. V lost 1 base, J lost 2 bases, and 3 bases stayed unmatched. The CDR3 consists of 16 residues. CDR3 coding DNA: TGTGCCAGCAGCTTAAATAGCGGGGCCAACACCGGGGAGCTGTTTTTT. Its protein product is CASSLNSGANTGELFF. Supplemented by reference TRBV7-3 and TRBJ2-2, the full variable domain reads GAGVSQTPSNKVTEKGKYVELRCDPISGHTALYWYRQSLGQGPEFLIYFQGTGAADDSGLPNDRFFAVRPEGSVSTLKIQRTERGDSAVYLCASSLNSGANTGELFFGEGSRLTVL.

The chain employs TRBV29-1 and TRBJ2-3; 10 nucleotides line up with TRBD2. The CDR3 covers 13 residues. Germline CDR1 and CDR2: SQVTM and ANQGSEA. V shed 4 bases, J shed 5 bases, and the junction held 3 bases outside the gene matches. DNA for the CDR3: TGCAGCGTTGGAGCGGGAGGGCGAGATACGCAGTATTTT. This encodes CSVGAGGRDTQYF.